Listed below are T cell receptor beta chains from one sample, sequenced in a study of cytomegalovirus exposure and HLA in healthy donors. Profiling relied on immunoSEQ multiplex PCR, and the TCRdb table lists in-frame clones only, not all of them. Its clone listing holds tens of thousands of clones. Sequenced material: PBMCs. The origin of the receptors is a woman aged 55-70 years in good health and CMV-seropositive. Both conserved end residues are part of each CDR3. Fields, in order: V gene, D gene, J gene, CDR3 protein, CDR3 DNA. D genes are given only for firm matches.

V: TRBV27
D: TRBD1
J: TRBJ2-7
CDR3: CASKSNRGPVEQYF
DNA: TGTGCCAGCAAGAGTAACAGGGGGCCGGTCGAGCAGTACTTC

V: TRBV7-7
D: .
J: TRBJ2-7
CDR3: CASSPDRSSYEQYF
DNA: TGTGCTAGCAGCCCCGACAGAAGCTCCTACGAGCAGTACTTC

V: TRBV2
D: TRBD2
J: TRBJ2-5
CDR3: CASRYSGGQETQYF
DNA: TGTGCCAGCAGATATAGCGGGGGCCAAGAGACCCAGTACTTC

V: TRBV21-1
D: .
J: TRBJ1-5
CDR3: CASPKKGGTDSNQPQHF
DNA: TGTGCCAGCCCTAAGAAGGGTGGGACAGATAGCAATCAGCCCCAGCATTTT

V: TRBV5-3
D: .
J: TRBJ1-1
CDR3: CARSLGRRNTEAFF
DNA: TGTGCCAGAAGCTTGGGACGGAGAAACACTGAAGCTTTCTTT

V: TRBV19
D: .
J: TRBJ1-6
CDR3: CASQGNGHSPLHF
DNA: TGTGCCAGTCAGGGGAACGGCCATTCACCCCTCCACTTT

V: TRBV19
D: TRBD1
J: TRBJ1-5
CDR3: CASSVTGLSNQPQHF
DNA: TGTGCCAGTAGTGTGACAGGGTTGAGCAATCAGCCCCAGCATTTT

V: TRBV5-1
D: TRBD2
J: TRBJ2-1
CDR3: CASSPTSGSNEQFF
DNA: TGCGCCAGCAGCCCTACTAGCGGGTCGAATGAGCAGTTCTTC

V: TRBV11-2
D: .
J: TRBJ2-5
CDR3: CASSNRDPREQYF
DNA: TGTGCCAGCTCCAACAGGGACCCGAGGGAGCAGTACTTC

V: TRBV9
D: TRBD1
J: TRBJ2-1
CDR3: CASSARQGASDNEQFF
DNA: TGTGCCAGCAGCGCGAGACAGGGGGCTTCCGACAATGAGCAGTTCTTC

V: TRBV27
D: TRBD1
J: TRBJ2-2
CDR3: CASSRGQGSGELFF
DNA: TGTGCCAGCAGCCGCGGACAGGGGTCCGGGGAGCTGTTTTTT

V: TRBV7-9
D: TRBD1
J: TRBJ1-5
CDR3: CASSLVGTGNQPQHF
DNA: TGTGCCAGCAGCTTAGTGGGGACAGGTAATCAGCCCCAGCATTTT

V: TRBV18
D: .
J: TRBJ2-7
CDR3: CASSPGGNYEQYF
DNA: TGTGCCAGCTCACCAGGGGGGAACTACGAGCAGTACTTC

V: TRBV6-5
D: TRBD1
J: TRBJ1-4
CDR3: CASSRDRAGEKLFF
DNA: TGTGCCAGCAGTAGGGACAGGGCGGGTGAAAAACTGTTTTTT

V: TRBV29-1
D: .
J: TRBJ2-7
CDR3: CSARVAYEQYF
DNA: TGCAGCGCCAGGGTTGCCTACGAGCAGTACTTC

V: TRBV2
D: .
J: TRBJ2-3
CDR3: CASSGSEADTQYF
DNA: TGTGCCAGCAGTGGTAGCGAGGCAGATACGCAGTATTTT

V: TRBV13
D: TRBD1
J: TRBJ1-4
CDR3: CASSTGDNEKLFF
DNA: TGTGCCAGCTCGACAGGGGATAATGAAAAACTGTTTTTT

V: TRBV18
D: TRBD2
J: TRBJ2-5
CDR3: CASSPPGGGLEETQYF
DNA: TGTGCCAGCTCACCACCGGGGGGAGGACTAGAAGAGACCCAGTACTTC

V: TRBV5-1
D: TRBD2
J: TRBJ2-5
CDR3: CASSLEAGGETQYF
DNA: TGCGCCAGCAGCTTAGAAGCGGGGGGGGAGACCCAGTACTTC

V: TRBV4-1
D: TRBD2
J: TRBJ2-5
CDR3: CASSQEGAGGRQETQYF
DNA: TGCGCCAGCAGCCAAGAGGGGGCGGGGGGCCGACAAGAGACCCAGTACTTC

V: TRBV29-1
D: .
J: TRBJ2-1
CDR3: CSVQIQEQFF
DNA: TGCAGCGTTCAGATTCAGGAGCAGTTCTTC

V: TRBV2
D: .
J: TRBJ1-1
CDR3: CASHRQQNTEAFF
DNA: TGTGCCAGCCACCGACAGCAGAACACTGAAGCTTTCTTT

V: TRBV18
D: .
J: TRBJ1-5
CDR3: CASSPVDFRDIRNQPQHF
DNA: TGTGCCAGCTCACCAGTTGACTTCCGGGACATACGAAATCAGCCCCAGCATTTT

V: TRBV5-1
D: TRBD1
J: TRBJ1-1
CDR3: CASSPGQQNTEDFF
DNA: TGCGCCAGCAGCCCGGGACAGCAGAACACTGAAGATTTCTTT

V: TRBV5-1
D: TRBD1
J: TRBJ1-4
CDR3: CASSLNRQGTNEKLFF
DNA: TGCGCCAGCAGCCTCAATCGACAGGGAACTAATGAAAAACTGTTTTTT

V: TRBV4-1
D: .
J: TRBJ2-1
CDR3: CASSQGSPRNNEQFF
DNA: TGCGCCAGCAGCCAAGGGTCCCCCAGGAACAATGAGCAGTTCTTC

V: TRBV7-7
D: TRBD1
J: TRBJ2-1
CDR3: CASSTGQYNEQFF
DNA: TGTGCTAGCAGCACGGGACAGTACAATGAGCAGTTCTTC

V: TRBV5-4
D: TRBD2
J: TRBJ2-2
CDR3: CASSQQTSGGGTGELFF
DNA: TGTGCCAGCAGCCAACAAACTAGCGGGGGTGGGACCGGGGAGCTGTTTTTT

V: TRBV6-5
D: .
J: TRBJ1-5
CDR3: CASSPDRTFDQPQHF
DNA: TGTGCCAGCAGTCCCGACAGGACCTTTGATCAGCCCCAGCATTTT

V: TRBV6-7
D: .
J: TRBJ2-3
CDR3: CASSKARSTDTQYF
DNA: TGTGCCAGCAGTAAAGCGAGAAGCACAGATACGCAGTATTTT

V: TRBV2
D: TRBD2
J: TRBJ2-1
CDR3: CASNSGTSYNEQFF
DNA: TGTGCCAGCAATTCCGGGACTAGCTACAATGAGCAGTTCTTC

V: TRBV13
D: .
J: TRBJ1-1
CDR3: CASSRRDDTEAFF
DNA: TGTGCCAGCAGCCGCAGGGATGATACTGAAGCTTTCTTT

V: TRBV5-1
D: TRBD2
J: TRBJ2-1
CDR3: CASTGGGGSSYNEQFF
DNA: TGCGCCAGCACTGGTGGCGGGGGGAGCTCCTACAATGAGCAGTTCTTC

V: TRBV2
D: .
J: TRBJ2-7
CDR3: CASSRTSPYEQYF
DNA: TGTGCCAGCAGTAGGACAAGTCCCTACGAGCAGTACTTC

V: TRBV6-5
D: TRBD2
J: TRBJ2-1
CDR3: CASRLAGGPYNEQFF
DNA: TGTGCCAGCAGGTTAGCGGGGGGGCCCTACAATGAGCAGTTCTTC

V: TRBV7-9
D: .
J: TRBJ2-7
CDR3: CASSFSESYEQYF
DNA: TGTGCCAGCAGCTTTTCCGAGAGTTACGAGCAGTACTTC

V: TRBV5-1
D: TRBD2
J: TRBJ2-3
CDR3: CASSLAGLGPDTQYF
DNA: TGCGCCAGCAGCTTGGCCGGACTAGGGCCAGATACGCAGTATTTT

V: TRBV18
D: .
J: TRBJ1-1
CDR3: CASSPNRDTNTEAFF
DNA: TGTGCCAGCTCACCTAACAGGGATACTAACACTGAAGCTTTCTTT

V: TRBV19
D: TRBD1
J: TRBJ2-2
CDR3: CATQDRGRTGELFF
DNA: TGTGCCACCCAAGACAGGGGGCGTACCGGGGAGCTGTTTTTT

V: TRBV5-1
D: .
J: TRBJ2-7
CDR3: CASSFPGGGGERAYEQYF
DNA: TGCGCCAGCAGCTTCCCTGGGGGGGGCGGCGAGCGGGCCTACGAGCAGTACTTC

V: TRBV9
D: TRBD1
J: TRBJ2-7
CDR3: CASSPSGTGTPYEQYF
DNA: TGTGCCAGCAGCCCGTCCGGGACAGGGACCCCCTACGAGCAGTACTTC

V: TRBV27
D: .
J: TRBJ2-7
CDR3: CASGPGVGYEQYF
DNA: TGTGCCAGCGGGCCCGGGGTCGGATACGAGCAGTACTTC

V: TRBV19
D: .
J: TRBJ2-3
CDR3: CASSQGGTDTQYF
DNA: TGTGCCAGTAGTCAGGGGGGTACAGATACGCAGTATTTT

V: TRBV19
D: .
J: TRBJ2-6
CDR3: CASRECVLTF
DNA: TGTGCCAGTCGCGAGTGCGTCCTGACTTTC

V: TRBV29-1
D: TRBD2
J: TRBJ2-7
CDR3: CSVLPSGAYEQYF
DNA: TGCAGCGTTCTCCCTAGCGGGGCCTACGAGCAGTACTTC